This T cell receptor (beta chain) originates from a study of CD8+CD57+ T cells in acquired aplastic anemia (dated by TCRdb to 2016 to 2019). Regarding the study in general: On average, sorted CD4+ and CD8+ cells yielded 3.2 ug of extracted DNA, with a range of roughly 0.18 to 27.4 ug. Healthy donor samples averaged approximately 9.8 million reads for CD4+ and under 14 million for CD8+ cells.

The study deep-sequenced TCR repertoires of sorted CD4+ and CD8+ blood T cells from severe aplastic anemia patients and healthy subjects. Ficoll-Paque density gradient centrifugation was used to isolate peripheral blood mononuclear cells. Before DNA was extracted, CD4+ and CD8+ T cells were sorted using either FACS or magnetic beads. TCR beta VDJ combination and CDR3 sequence profiling used genomic DNA as the template. An Illumina HiSeq 2000 was used for TCR repertoire sequencing. Concerning the study's data processing: Repertoire assessment relied on Simpson's diversity index, CDR3 size and DJ length profiles, and TRBV/TRBJ rearrangement plots. The most abundant DNA sequence in the deep sequencing data was taken as the immunodominant clone. CDR3 amino acid sequences were screened for sharing across subjects and were compared with published repertoires and the VDJdb database. TCRdb reanalyzed the raw reads on its own, using fastp at Q25 for trimming and MiXCR for clone calling, and kept in-frame beta chains. A single entry per CDR3 protein holds the most common genes and DNA from its merged rows. The V and J calls shown here were made by TCRdb, not taken from the authors' results. The table for this sample lists 350,000 to 450,000 distinct CDR3 sequences; around 72% of them were counted only once. The ten largest clones add up to 3% to 5% of the sample.

There are 15 amino acids in the CDR3, from cysteine to phenylalanine inclusive. Only the CDR3 region is kept as DNA, spanning 45 bases read in frame from base 1. V ends up 4 bases short and J 3 bases short, with an unmatched junction base count of 7. CDR1 and CDR2 are drawn from the germline V gene: SGHVS, FQNEAQ. This clonotype was recorded many times. No cognate antigen has been identified for it. The sample holds no much larger clone one base away, and base qualities are not on file. The full study reports these points: Some 27 CD8+ CDR3 sequences were found in both patients and controls but appeared to be highly expressed in patients and within the immunodominant clones of the patients. No significant difference in CD8+ Simpson's diversity was found between patients and healthy controls (P=0.060).

The TCR originated in a human donor in good health, serving as a control. Recombination connected TRBV7-8 to TRBJ2-3; TRBD2 matches 7 bases in the middle. The sequencing input was sorted CD4+, CD8+, or CD8+CD57+ T cells (not recorded which) from PBMCs. The nucleotide sequence reads as follows: TGTGCCAGCAGCTCAATTAGACTAGCAACAGATACGCAGTATTTT. The encoded protein is CASSSIRLATDTQYF. When the CDR3 is completed using the reference TRBV7-8 and TRBJ2-3 genes on either side, the full variable domain is GAGVSQSPRYKVAKRGQDVALRCDPISGHVSLFWYQQALGQGPEFLTYFQNEAQLDKSGLPSDRFFAERPEGSVSTLKIQRTQQEDSAVYLCASSSIRLATDTQYFGPGTRLTVL.